Listed below are T cell receptor beta chains from one sample, sequenced in a study of a mutant IDH1 vaccine in newly diagnosed glioma. Their cognate antigens are unknown. Some clones are missing from TCRdb's copy, which holds only in-frame ones; the method was immunoSEQ multiplex PCR. The sample has some 60,000 clones, under 90% seen once. The sequenced sample was PBMCs, obtained from a glioma patient whose treatment included an IDH1 peptide vaccine. Receptors were obtained from a man aged 30-40 years with glioma. CDR3s include the opening cysteine and the closing phenylalanine or tryptophan. A D gene is named only where the DNA matches it firmly. For some rows the clone size is stated as once, few or many, or as a class when expanded; others skip it.

>TRBV13|TRBD2|.|TRBJ2-1
TGTGCCAGCAGCTCCCGGGAGGTCTCCTACAATGAGCAGTTCTTC
CASSSREVSYNEQFF
>TRBV25-1|.|.|TRBJ2-5
TGTGCCAGCAGTGTACGACGGGGCAGGGGCCACCAAGAGACCCAGTACTTC
CASSVRRGRGHQETQYF
>TRBV28|TRBD1|.|TRBJ1-1
TGTGCCAGCAGTCTCTACACCGGGACAGGGGGTCCAGGGACTGAAGCTTTCTTT
CASSLYTGTGGPGTEAFF
>TRBV11-2|.|.|TRBJ2-2
TGTGCCAGCAGCGCCCAGGAGGGGATAATAGGCACCGGGGAGCTGTTTTTT
CASSAQEGIIGTGELFF
>TRBV10-3|TRBD2|.|TRBJ2-5
TGTGCCATCAGGGAGGCTAGCGGACCTCAAGAGACCCAGTACTTC
CAIREASGPQETQYF
>TRBV6-5|.|.|TRBJ1-1
TGTGCCAGCACCGCGGGACAAACTATGGCTGAAGCTTTCTTT
CASTAGQTMAEAFF
>TRBV5-1|TRBD2|.|TRBJ2-7
TGCGCCAGCAGCGCCATTGGGACTAGCGGGGGGAGGCTACCCTACGAGCAGTACTTC
CASSAIGTSGGRLPYEQYF
>TRBV7-6|.|.|TRBJ2-7
TGTGCCAGCAGCCCAGAGGCAGGGAGGAACTACGAGCAGTACTTC
CASSPEAGRNYEQYF
>TRBV28|.|.|TRBJ2-3
TGTGCCAGCAGTAGCCCTAGCACAGATACGCAGTATTTT
CASSSPSTDTQYF
>TRBV7-2|.|.|TRBJ2-7
TGTGCCAGCAGCCGGTGGACGAGCTACGAGCAGTACTTC
CASSRWTSYEQYF
>TRBV2|.|.|TRBJ2-7
TGTGCCAGCGGGATAACGGGAAGTAGCCCCTACTTC
CASGITGSSPYF
>TRBV5-1|TRBD1|.|TRBJ2-5
TGCGCCAGCAGCTTGGGACAGGGGAACGGAGAGACCCAGTACTTC
CASSLGQGNGETQYF
>TRBV27|.|.|TRBJ2-7
TGTGCCAGCAGCCCCAACGTTGCGGGCGAGCAGTACTTC
CASSPNVAGEQYF
>TRBV5-1|.|.|TRBJ2-7
TGCGCCAGCAGCTTGAATCAGGGCCTCTCCTACGAGCAGTACTTC
CASSLNQGLSYEQYF
>TRBV28|.|.|TRBJ2-7
TGTGCCAGCGGACAGATCTCCTACGAGCAGTACTTC
CASGQISYEQYF
>TRBV19|TRBD1|.|TRBJ2-7
TGTGCCAGTAGCCAACCCCCAAGAGACAGGGCGTACGAGCAGTACTTC
CASSQPPRDRAYEQYF
>TRBV10-2|.|.|TRBJ2-7
TGCGCCAGCAGCCGTTCCCGGGACCGTACGGAGCAGTACTTC
CASSRSRDRTEQYF
>TRBV25-1|.|.|TRBJ1-2
TGTGCCAGCGTTCCTCGGACAGACTACACCTTC
CASVPRTDYTF
>TRBV27|TRBD1|.|TRBJ1-1
TGTGCCAGCAGTCCCGGGACAGCGAACACTGAAGCTTTCTTT
CASSPGTANTEAFF
>TRBV7-2|.|once|TRBJ2-7
TGTGCCAGCAGCTTAGAATACATTTCTTCCTACGAGCAGTACTTC
CASSLEYISSYEQYF
>TRBV7-6|.|.|TRBJ1-4
TGTGCCAGCAGCATTAGAACGGGGGCGGATGAAAAACTGTTTTTT
CASSIRTGADEKLFF
>TRBV18|TRBD1|.|TRBJ1-1
TGTGCCAGCTCACCAAGTTCAACAGGGGTACTTGCTTTCTTT
CASSPSSTGVLAFF
>TRBV7-2|.|.|TRBJ1-2
TGTGCCAGCAGCTTAGCGCTGCGGGGGGGCTACACCTTC
CASSLALRGGYTF
>TRBV18|.|.|TRBJ2-5
TGTGCCAGCTCACCACCGGGACAACTCCAAGAGACCCAGTACTTC
CASSPPGQLQETQYF
>TRBV7-9|TRBD1|.|TRBJ2-5
TGTGCCAGCAGCTTAGGGGGACAGGGTTTCCAAGAGACCCAGTACTTC
CASSLGGQGFQETQYF
>TRBV11-3|.|.|TRBJ2-7
TGTGCCAGCAGCTTTGGGGAATCCTACGAGCAGTACTTC
CASSFGESYEQYF
>TRBV2|.|.|TRBJ2-5
TGTGCCAGCGTCCAATCCCTGACGCACCAAGAGACCCAGTACTTC
CASVQSLTHQETQYF
>TRBV27|TRBD1|.|TRBJ1-1
TGTGCCAGCAGTTTAATCACGGTACAGGGGGCAAACACTGAAGCTTTCTTT
CASSLITVQGANTEAFF
>TRBV15|TRBD2|.|TRBJ2-2
TGTGCCACCAGCAGACTCCTGGCGGGGGGCCTTACCGGGGAGCTGTTTTTT
CATSRLLAGGLTGELFF
>TRBV5-1|.|.|TRBJ1-1
TGCGCCAGCGACGCGATAGGGGGGAACACTGAAGCTTTCTTT
CASDAIGGNTEAFF
>TRBV6-6|TRBD1|.|TRBJ2-5
TGTGCCAGCAGTTACTCAAACAGGGGAGAGACCCAGTACTTC
CASSYSNRGETQYF